This T cell receptor beta chain was identified during a study of CD8 T cells in ankylosing spondylitis. The study's findings and limits: Researchers reportedly found disease-linked clones significantly enriched in matched ankylosing spondylitis synovial fluid. As for the disease-linked clones, they showed a CD8+ phenotype and occurred at relatively low frequencies in peripheral blood. It appeared that ankylosing spondylitis blood was characterized by a TCR beta motif of about 8 highly homologous variants.

Libraries for TCR beta were made by quantitative 5'-RACE with molecular barcodes. Each CDR3 protein gets one entry after TCRdb re-called the 5' RACE reads with MiXCR. Altogether roughly 300,000 distinct CDR3 sequences are present, roughly 8% being singletons, with the ten largest covering approximately 14%. This clonotype came up many times. What it binds is unknown. Germline V CDR1 and CDR2: SGHDT, YYEEEE. This CDR3 is 14 amino acids long. Between the trimmed V and J ends, which lost 6 bases and 10 bases, there was a span of 20 bases. The sequence came from a male donor with ankylosing spondylitis. The J gene is TRBJ2-1, the V gene TRBV5-6; no clear D. The sequenced sample was blood, either unsorted or a sorted T cell fraction (not recorded which). The CDR3 sequence is CASMQGGGVGEQFF. The CDR3 nucleotides read TGTGCCAGCATGCAAGGTGGCGGAGTTGGAGAGCAGTTCTTC.